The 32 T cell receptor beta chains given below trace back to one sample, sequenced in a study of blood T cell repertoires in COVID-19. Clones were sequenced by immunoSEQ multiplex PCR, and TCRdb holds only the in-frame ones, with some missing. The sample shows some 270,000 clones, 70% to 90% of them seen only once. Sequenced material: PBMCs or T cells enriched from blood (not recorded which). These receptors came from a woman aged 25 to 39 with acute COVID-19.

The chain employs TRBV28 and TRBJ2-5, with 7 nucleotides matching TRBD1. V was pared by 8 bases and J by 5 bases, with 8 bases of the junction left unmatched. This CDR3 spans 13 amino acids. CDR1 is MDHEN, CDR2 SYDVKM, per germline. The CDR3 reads CASATRGRETQYF. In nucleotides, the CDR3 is TGTGCCAGCGCCACGAGGGGGCGGGAGACCCAGTACTTC.

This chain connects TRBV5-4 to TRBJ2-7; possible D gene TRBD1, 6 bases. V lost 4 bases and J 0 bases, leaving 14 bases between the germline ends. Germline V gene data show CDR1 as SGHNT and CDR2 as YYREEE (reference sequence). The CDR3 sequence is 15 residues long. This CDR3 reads CASSAGTPSSYEQYF. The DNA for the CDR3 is TGTGCCAGCAGCGCCGGGACACCGAGCTCCTACGAGCAGTACTTC.

CDR3 amino acids: CASSLGLAGTYEQYF. In DNA form, the CDR3 reads TGTGCCAGCAGTTTGGGACTAGCGGGAACGTACGAGCAGTACTTC. The gene calls are TRBV6-5 and TRBJ2-7, with 13 bases aligning to TRBD2. J was trimmed by 4 bases and V by 4 bases; bases with no gene match: 4. Germline-derived CDR1 and CDR2 are MNHEY and SVGAGI. The CDR3 consists of 15 residues.

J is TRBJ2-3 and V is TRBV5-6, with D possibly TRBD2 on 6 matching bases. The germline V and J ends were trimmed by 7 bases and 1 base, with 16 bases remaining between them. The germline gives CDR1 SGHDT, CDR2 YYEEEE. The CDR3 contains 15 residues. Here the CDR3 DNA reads TGTGCCAGCTTGTCCTCCTGGAGGGGCACAGATACGCAGTATTTT. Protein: CASLSSWRGTDTQYF. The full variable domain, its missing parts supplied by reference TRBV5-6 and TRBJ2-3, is DAGVTQSPTHLIKTRGQQVTLRCSPKSGHDTVSWYQQALGQGPQFIFQYYEEEERQRGNFPDRFSGHQFPNYSSELNVNALLLGDSALYLCASLSSWRGTDTQYFGPGTRLTVL.

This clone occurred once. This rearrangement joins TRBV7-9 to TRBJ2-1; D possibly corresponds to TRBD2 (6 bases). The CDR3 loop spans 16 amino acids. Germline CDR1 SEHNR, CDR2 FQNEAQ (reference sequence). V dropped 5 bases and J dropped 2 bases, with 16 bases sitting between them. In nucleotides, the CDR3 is TGTGCCAGCAGCCGAAGACTAAGCGGGCCCTACAATGAGCAGTTCTTC. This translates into CASSRRLSGPYNEQFF.

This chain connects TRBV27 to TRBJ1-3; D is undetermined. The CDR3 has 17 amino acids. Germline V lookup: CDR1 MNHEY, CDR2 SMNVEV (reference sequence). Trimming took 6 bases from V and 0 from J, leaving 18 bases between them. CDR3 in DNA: TGTGCCAGCAGCCGAAACGCAGGTTTAAGCTCTGGAAACACCATATATTTT. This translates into CASSRNAGLSSGNTIYF.

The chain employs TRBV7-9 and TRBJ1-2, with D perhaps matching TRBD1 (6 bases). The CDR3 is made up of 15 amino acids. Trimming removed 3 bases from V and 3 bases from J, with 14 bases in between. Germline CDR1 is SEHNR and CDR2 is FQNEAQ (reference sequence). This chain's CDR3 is CASSFETGWDYGYTF. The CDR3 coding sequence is TGTGCCAGCAGCTTCGAGACAGGTTGGGACTATGGCTACACCTTC.

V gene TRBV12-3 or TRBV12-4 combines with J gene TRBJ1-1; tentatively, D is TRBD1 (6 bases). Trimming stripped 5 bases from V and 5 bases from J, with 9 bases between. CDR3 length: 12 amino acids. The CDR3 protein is CASSRGQTEAFF. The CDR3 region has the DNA TGTGCCAGCAGTCGTGGACAGACTGAAGCTTTCTTT.

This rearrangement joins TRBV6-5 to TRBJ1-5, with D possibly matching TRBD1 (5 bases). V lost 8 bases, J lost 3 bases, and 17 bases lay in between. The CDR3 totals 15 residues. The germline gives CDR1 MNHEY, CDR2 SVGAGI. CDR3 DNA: TGTGCCAGCTCCCTAGTCCCAGGGCCCAATCAGCCCCAGCATTTT. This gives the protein CASSLVPGPNQPQHF.

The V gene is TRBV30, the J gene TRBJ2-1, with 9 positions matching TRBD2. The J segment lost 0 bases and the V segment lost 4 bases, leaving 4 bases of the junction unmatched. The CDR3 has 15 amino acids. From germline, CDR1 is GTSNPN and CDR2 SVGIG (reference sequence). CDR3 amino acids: CAWTSGTSSYNEQFF. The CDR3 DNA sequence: TGTGCCTGGACTAGCGGGACTAGCTCCTACAATGAGCAGTTCTTC.

CDR3 sequence reads: CAWSVPGAVSNQPQHF. The CDR3, as DNA: TGTGCCTGGAGTGTACCTGGGGCGGTGAGCAATCAGCCCCAGCATTTT. The chain employs TRBV30 and TRBJ1-5, with D maybe TRBD1 (5 bases). There are 16 residues in the CDR3. The germline gives CDR1 GTSNPN, CDR2 SVGIG (reference sequence). Trimming took 0 bases from V and 1 from J, leaving 13 bases between them.

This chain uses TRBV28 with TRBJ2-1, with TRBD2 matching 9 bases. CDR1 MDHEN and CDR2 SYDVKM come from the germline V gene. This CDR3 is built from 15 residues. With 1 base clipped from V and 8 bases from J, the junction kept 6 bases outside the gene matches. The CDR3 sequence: CASSLSAGGGYEQFF. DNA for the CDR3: TGTGCCAGCAGTTTATCAGCGGGAGGAGGCTATGAGCAGTTCTTC.

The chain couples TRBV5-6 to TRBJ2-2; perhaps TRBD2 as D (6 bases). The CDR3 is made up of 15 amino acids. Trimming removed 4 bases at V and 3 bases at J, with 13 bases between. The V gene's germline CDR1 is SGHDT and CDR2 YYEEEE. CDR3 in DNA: TGTGCCAGCAGCCCGCCGGGACTTCACACCGGGGAGCTGTTTTTT. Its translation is CASSPPGLHTGELFF.

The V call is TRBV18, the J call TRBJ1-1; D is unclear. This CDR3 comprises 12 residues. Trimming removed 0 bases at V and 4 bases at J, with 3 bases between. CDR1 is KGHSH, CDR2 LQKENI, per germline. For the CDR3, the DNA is TGTGCCAGCTCACCACCGAGCACTGAAGCTTTCTTT. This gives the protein CASSPPSTEAFF.

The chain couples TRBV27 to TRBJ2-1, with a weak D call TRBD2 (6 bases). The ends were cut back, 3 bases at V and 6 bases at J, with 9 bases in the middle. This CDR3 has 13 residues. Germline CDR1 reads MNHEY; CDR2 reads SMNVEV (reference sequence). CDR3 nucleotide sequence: TGTGCCAGCAGTTTGGAGGAGGGCAATGAGCAGTTCTTC. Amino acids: CASSLEEGNEQFF.

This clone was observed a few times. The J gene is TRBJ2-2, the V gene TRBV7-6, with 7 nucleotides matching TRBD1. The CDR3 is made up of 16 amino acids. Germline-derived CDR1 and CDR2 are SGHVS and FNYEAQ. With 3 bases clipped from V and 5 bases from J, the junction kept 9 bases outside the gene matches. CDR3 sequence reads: CASSFSGTVKTGELFF. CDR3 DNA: TGTGCCAGCAGCTTCTCCGGGACAGTGAAGACCGGGGAGCTGTTTTTT.

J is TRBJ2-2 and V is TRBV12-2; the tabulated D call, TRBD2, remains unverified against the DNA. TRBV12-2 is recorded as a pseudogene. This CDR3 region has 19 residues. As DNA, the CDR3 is TGTGCAAGTCGCTTTAGTCCCCTGATAGCGGGAGAGTGCACCGGGGAGCTGTTTTTT. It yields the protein CASRFSPLIAGECTGELFF.

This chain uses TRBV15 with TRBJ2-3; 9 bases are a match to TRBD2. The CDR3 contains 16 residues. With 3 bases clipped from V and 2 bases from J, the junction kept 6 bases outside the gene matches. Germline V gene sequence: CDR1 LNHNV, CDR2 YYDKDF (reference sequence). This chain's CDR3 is CATSSLAGESTDTQYF. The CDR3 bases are TGTGCCACCAGCAGTTTAGCGGGAGAATCCACAGATACGCAGTATTTT.

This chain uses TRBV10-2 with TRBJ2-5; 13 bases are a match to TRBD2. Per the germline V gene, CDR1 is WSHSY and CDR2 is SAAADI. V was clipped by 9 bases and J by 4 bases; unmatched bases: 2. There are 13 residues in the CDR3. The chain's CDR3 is CASRLAGGETQYF. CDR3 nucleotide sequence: TGCGCCAGTAGACTAGCGGGAGGAGAGACCCAGTACTTC.

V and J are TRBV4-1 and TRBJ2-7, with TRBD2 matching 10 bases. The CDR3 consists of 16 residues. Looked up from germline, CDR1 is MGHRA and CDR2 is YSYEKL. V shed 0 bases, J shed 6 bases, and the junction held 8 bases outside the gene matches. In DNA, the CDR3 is TGCGCCAGCAGCCAAGATTCGGGACTAGCGTGGTTCGAGCAGTACTTC. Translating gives CASSQDSGLAWFEQYF.

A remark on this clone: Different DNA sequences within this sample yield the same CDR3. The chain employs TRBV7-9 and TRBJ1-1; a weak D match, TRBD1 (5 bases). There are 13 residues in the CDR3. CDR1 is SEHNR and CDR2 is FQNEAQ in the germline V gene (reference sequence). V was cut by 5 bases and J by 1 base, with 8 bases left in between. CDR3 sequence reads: CASSLTGNTEAFF. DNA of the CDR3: TGTGCCAGCAGCCTAACAGGGAACACTGAAGCTTTCTTT.

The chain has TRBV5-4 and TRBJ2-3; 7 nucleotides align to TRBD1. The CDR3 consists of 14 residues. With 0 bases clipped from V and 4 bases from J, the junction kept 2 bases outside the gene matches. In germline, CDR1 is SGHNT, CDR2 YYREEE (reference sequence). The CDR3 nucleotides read TGTGCCAGCAGCTTGGAACAGGGGCCAGATACGCAGTATTTT. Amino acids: CASSLEQGPDTQYF.

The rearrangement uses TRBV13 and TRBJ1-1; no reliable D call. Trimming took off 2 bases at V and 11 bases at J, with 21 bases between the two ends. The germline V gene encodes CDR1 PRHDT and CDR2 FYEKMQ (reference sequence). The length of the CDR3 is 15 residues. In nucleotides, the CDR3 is TGTGCCAGCAGCTTAAGTCGAGGAGGATCCAGCCCCGCTTTCTTT. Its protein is CASSLSRGGSSPAFF.

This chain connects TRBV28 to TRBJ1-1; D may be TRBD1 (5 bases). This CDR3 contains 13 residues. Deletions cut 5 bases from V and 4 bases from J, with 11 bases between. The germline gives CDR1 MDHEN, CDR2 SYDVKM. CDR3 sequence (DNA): TGTGCCAGCAGTGTAGCAGGGATCACTGAAGCTTTCTTT. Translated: CASSVAGITEAFF.

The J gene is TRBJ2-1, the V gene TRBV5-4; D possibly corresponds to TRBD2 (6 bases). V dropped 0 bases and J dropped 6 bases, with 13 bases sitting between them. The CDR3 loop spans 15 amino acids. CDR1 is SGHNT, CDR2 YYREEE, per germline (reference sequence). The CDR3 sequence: CASSLGAGTLNEQFF. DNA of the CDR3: TGTGCCAGCAGCTTGGGGGCGGGGACTCTCAATGAGCAGTTCTTC.

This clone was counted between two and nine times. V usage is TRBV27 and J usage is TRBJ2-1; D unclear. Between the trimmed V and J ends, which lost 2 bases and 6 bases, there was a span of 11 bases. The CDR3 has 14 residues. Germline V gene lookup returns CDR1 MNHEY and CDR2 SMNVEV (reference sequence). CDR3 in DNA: TGTGCCAGCAGTTTACTGGTTACTTCCAATGAGCAGTTCTTC. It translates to CASSLLVTSNEQFF.

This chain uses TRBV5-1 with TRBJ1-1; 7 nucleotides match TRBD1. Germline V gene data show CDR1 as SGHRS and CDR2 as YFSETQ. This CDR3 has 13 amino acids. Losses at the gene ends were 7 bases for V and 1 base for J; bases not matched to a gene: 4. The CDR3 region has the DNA TGCGCCAGCTTCCGACAGGGGAACACTGAAGCTTTCTTT. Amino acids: CASFRQGNTEAFF.

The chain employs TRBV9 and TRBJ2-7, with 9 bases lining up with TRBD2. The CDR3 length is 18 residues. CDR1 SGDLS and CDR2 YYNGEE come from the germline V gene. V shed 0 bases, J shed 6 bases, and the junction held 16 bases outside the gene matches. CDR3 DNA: TGTGCCAGCAGCGTAGACTTGGGGACTAGCCCGAAGGAGGTCGAGCAGTACTTC. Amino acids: CASSVDLGTSPKEVEQYF.

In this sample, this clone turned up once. The DNA for the CDR3 is TGTGCCAGCAGTGAAACGGGGTTCGGTCAGCCCCAGCATTTT. Translated, it gives CASSETGFGQPQHF. This chain joins TRBV2 and TRBJ1-5; no clear D. Germline V CDR1 and CDR2: SNHLY, FYNNEI. With 2 bases removed from V and 6 bases from J, the gap between germline ends came to 11 bases. CDR3 size: 14 residues.

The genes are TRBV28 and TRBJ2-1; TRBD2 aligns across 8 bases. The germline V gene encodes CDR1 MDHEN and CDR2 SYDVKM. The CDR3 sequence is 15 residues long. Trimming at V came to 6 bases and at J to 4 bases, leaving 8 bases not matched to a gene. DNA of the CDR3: TGTGCCAGCAGCCCGACTAGCGCTGCTTACAATGAGCAGTTCTTC. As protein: CASSPTSAAYNEQFF.

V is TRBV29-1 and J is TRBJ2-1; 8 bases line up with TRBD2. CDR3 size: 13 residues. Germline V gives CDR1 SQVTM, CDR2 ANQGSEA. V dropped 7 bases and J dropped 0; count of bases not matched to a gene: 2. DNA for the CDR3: TGCAGCGCCACTAGCGGCTCCTACAATGAGCAGTTCTTC. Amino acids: CSATSGSYNEQFF.

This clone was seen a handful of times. The CDR3 DNA is TGTGCCAGTAGTCTCTGGCAGGCGCTCAATCAGCCCCAGCATTTT. It yields the protein CASSLWQALNQPQHF. This chain links TRBV19 with TRBJ1-5; D call uncertain. Germline lookup yields CDR1 LNHDA and CDR2 SQIVND (reference sequence). The germline V and J ends were trimmed by 5 bases and 3 bases, with 14 bases remaining between them. The CDR3 consists of 15 residues. Using reference TRBV19 and TRBJ1-5 for the parts outside the CDR3, the full variable domain is DGGITQSPKYLFRKEGQNVTLSCEQNLNHDAMYWYRQDPGQGLRLIYYSQIVNDFQKGDIAEGYSVSREKKESFPLTVTSAQKNPTAFYLCASSLWQALNQPQHFGDGTRLSIL.